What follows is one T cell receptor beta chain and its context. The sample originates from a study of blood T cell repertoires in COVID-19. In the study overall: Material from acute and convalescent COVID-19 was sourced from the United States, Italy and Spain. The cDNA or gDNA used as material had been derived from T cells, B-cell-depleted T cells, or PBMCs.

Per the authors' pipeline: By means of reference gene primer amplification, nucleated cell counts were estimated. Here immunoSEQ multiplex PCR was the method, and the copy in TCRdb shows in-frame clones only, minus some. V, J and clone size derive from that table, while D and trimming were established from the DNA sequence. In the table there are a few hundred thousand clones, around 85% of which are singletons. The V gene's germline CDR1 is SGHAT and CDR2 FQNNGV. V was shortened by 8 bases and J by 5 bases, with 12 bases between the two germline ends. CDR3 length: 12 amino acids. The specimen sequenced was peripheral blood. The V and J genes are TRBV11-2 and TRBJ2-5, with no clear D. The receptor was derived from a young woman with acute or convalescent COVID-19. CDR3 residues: CASSGRSETQYF. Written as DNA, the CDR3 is TGTGCCAGCTCCGGCAGGTCTGAGACCCAGTACTTC.